The following is a TCR beta chain sequence with its context. The antigen remains undetermined. The CDR3 length is 13 residues. The ends were cut back, 4 bases at V and 10 bases at J, with 15 bases in the middle. Germline CDR1 and CDR2: SGHTS and YDEGEE. The sample comes from a study of shared clonotypes between healthy human individuals. General observations from the study: Represented genetic and exposure-history diversity was restricted by having few donors. Non-shared clonotypes had lower generation probabilities than clonotypes shared by all four sorted-subset donors.

Sequencing used immunoSEQ multiplex PCR; TCRdb keeps in-frame clones, though not all of them. The sample shows 2 million to 2.5 million clones, 85% to 95% of them seen only once. The authors divided CD4+ cells into CD45RA+ naive and CD45RA-negative memory subsets. Material: naive CD4+ T cells from PBMCs. Described subset: CD45RA+ positively selected. This TCR was recovered from a man between 18 and 29 years old in good health. Some clones in this sample may be carry-over from other donors' samples. This chain uses TRBV5-8 with TRBJ1-5; the D gene is possibly TRBD1 (6 bases). The CDR3 sequence is CASSIKQGRPQHF. For the CDR3, the DNA is TGTGCCAGCAGCATCAAACAGGGTAGACCCCAGCATTTT.